A single sample is the source of the 2 T cell receptor beta chains below, sequenced in a study of T cell repertoires in cytomegalovirus infection. MiXCR, applied by TCRdb to the reads, yields one record per CDR3 protein. The sample comprises some 310,000 distinct CDR3 sequences, around a quarter of which are singletons, and roughly 15% rests with the top ten. Their antigens remain unidentified. Sequences were derived from cultured PBMCs, sampled from culture after CMV antigen stimulation. The receptor source for this set is a human donor in good health (CMV status not recorded). Some clones in this sample may be carry-over from other donors' samples.

This clonotype was counted a few times. The gene calls are TRBV6-5 and TRBJ2-2; tentatively, D is TRBD2 (6 bases). CDR1 MNHEY and CDR2 SVGAGI come from the germline V gene. The CDR3 runs to 16 residues. Trimming removed 2 bases at V and 4 bases at J, with 14 bases between. The CDR3 region is CASSYPRFGSTGELFF. The DNA for the CDR3 is TGTGCCAGCAGTTACCCCCGTTTCGGGAGCACCGGGGAGCTGTTTTTT.

This chain uses TRBV27 with TRBJ2-1; TRBD2 is a possible D gene (5 bases). Looked up from germline, CDR1 is MNHEY and CDR2 is SMNVEV (reference sequence). There are 15 residues in the CDR3. The V gene lost 6 bases and the J gene lost 4 bases, with 16 bases spanning the gap. This CDR3 reads CASSPGVALYNEQFF. The CDR3 nucleotides read TGTGCCAGCAGCCCCGGGGTAGCGTTGTACAATGAGCAGTTCTTC.